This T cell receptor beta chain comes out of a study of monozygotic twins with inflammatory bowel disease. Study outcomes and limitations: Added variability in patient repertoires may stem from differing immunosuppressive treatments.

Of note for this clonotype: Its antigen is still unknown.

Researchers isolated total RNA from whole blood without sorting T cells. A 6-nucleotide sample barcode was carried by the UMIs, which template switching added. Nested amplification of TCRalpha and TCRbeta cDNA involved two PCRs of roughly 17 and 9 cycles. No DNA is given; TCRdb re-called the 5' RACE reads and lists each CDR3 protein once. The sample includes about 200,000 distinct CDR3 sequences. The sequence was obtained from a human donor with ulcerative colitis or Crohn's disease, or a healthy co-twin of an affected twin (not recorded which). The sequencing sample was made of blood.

CDR3 loop: CASRTGLSANVLTF. The rearrangement joins TRBV6-2 or TRBV6-3 to TRBJ2-6. The CDR3 totals 14 residues. Germline V gives CDR1 MNHEY, CDR2 SVGEGT.